This T cell receptor beta chain emerged from a study of long-term antiretroviral therapy in people with HIV (dated by TCRdb to between 2022 and 2023). With respect to the entire study: Collection of the earliest samples took place about a decade ahead of the 2015 WHO recommendation for immediate ART, at a time when ART was typically delayed until CD4 counts fell. A retrospective serial study tested whether ART initiation and durable HIV suppression were associated with changes in peripheral blood TRB repertoire composition and diversity. The cohort contributed 150 to 200 cryopreserved PBMC samples from 30 adults with confirmed HIV infection, collected serially over a mean of around 6 years (range 1-12). Eleven of the 30 participants with HIV were female. No cross-contamination during QIAcube processing was seen in test extractions of a monoclonal T-cell line run alongside 30 to 35 polyclonal samples. On the study overall, not on this receptor specifically: No data were available on ART adherence, viral resistance or therapy changes, limiting inferences about post-ART repertoire changes. CDR3 length ranges in HIV repertoires were narrower than in controls, and network structure suggested an antigen-experienced repertoire with only a slight naive shift after ART. Limited PBMC availability meant only the TCR beta chain was sequenced, without alpha chain pairing. The samples span the years 2004 to 2017, and the ART regimens used may be less effective than current regimens. ART initiation was associated with a significant increase in TRB diversity, but diversity stayed significantly below transplant donor controls even after long-term ART. At every time point, the repertoire was dominated by expanded TRB clones first identified before ART initiation, although this dominance fluctuated and, in many PLHIV, declined after ART. Because cell numbers in pre-ART samples were limited, unsorted PBMC were profiled instead of sorted CD4+ and CD8+ T cells.

Inclusion was restricted to participants for whom at least one PBMC sample before ART initiation and at least two post-ART samples were available. All participants with HIV were treated in the United States of America. Before DNA extraction, cryopreserved samples containing roughly 0.9-10 million PBMC were thawed and washed. At the time of the earliest PBMC sample, participants with HIV were aged between about 23 and 54 years. PBMC samples were contributed by each participant from 1-4 timepoints before ART initiation and 2-8 timepoints after ART initiation, with a median of 7 samples. Serial HIV viral load, CD4+ T-cell count, ART history and demographic data were obtained for every participant. Genomic DNA was extracted from unsorted PBMC with a Qiagen kit on a QIAcube, with processing performed in batches of 12 samples. The immunoSEQ hsTCRB v3.0 assay was used at survey level resolution to sequence the TRB variable region. TRB sequencing targeted a depth of roughly 35,000-55,000 T-cell genomes per sample. Pooled TRB libraries were sequenced on an Illumina MiSeq with a v3 150-cycle kit. The published analysis was carried out like this. Repertoire analysis was run in R within a reproducible Nextflow workflow that covered QC, data transformation and analysis. LymphoSeq2, an R package for exploring AIRR-Seq data, was used to implement the custom analyses. A few samples that produced fewer than 5000 total TRB sequences were removed, so 150 to 200 HIV repertoires were analyzed. Among the 190 or so HIV repertoires that were kept, roughly 59 were collected before ART initiation and roughly 130 were collected after ART initiation. Each repertoire was downsampled to 5000 TRB nucleotide sequences, and summary statistics were averaged across 100 downsampling iterations. The analysis kept only TRB sequences whose CDR3 regions were at least seven amino acids long. Diversity was assessed using a clonality score derived from Shannon entropy and using the Gini coefficient. In the repertoire networks, any two of the top 5000 CDR3 amino acid sequences were linked whenever the two sequences differed by an edit distance of one. For TRB CDR3 amino acid sequences, GLIPH2 was used to predict antigen specificity groups and MHC restriction. To flag known CMV, EBV, HIV or tissue antigen associations, CDR3 amino acid sequences were matched against VDJdb and McPAS-TCR. Pre-ART, post-ART and control groups were compared with Wilcoxon signed-rank tests and Holm-Bonferroni correction. TCRdb's version of the immuneACCESS table is confined to in-frame rearrangements and falls short of the full clone set. An unresolved V gene accounts for under half of the shortfall where checked; the remainder is of unknown origin. The V and J calls and the clone size are those of that table, but D and trimming were determined from the DNA. The sample includes more than 25,000 clones, with over 70% observed a single time. The ten biggest clones cover around 10% of the sample.

This clone was observed once. The antigen it binds to is not known. There are no base qualities to consult, and no much larger clone falls within one base. Reading from cysteine to phenylalanine, the CDR3 counts 14 amino acids. This entry keeps only the CDR3 DNA: 42 bases, framed from base 1. CDR1 and CDR2 were assigned from the germline V gene (reference sequence) as GTSNPN and SVGIG. Germline trimming: 2 bases from V, 3 bases from J; junction bases outside gene matches: 6. The sample was unsorted PBMCs, taken 2.1 years after starting antiretroviral therapy. Recombination connected TRBV30 to TRBJ2-7; 8 bases in the middle match TRBD2. The clonotype originates from a man in his thirties or forties with HIV. The DNA sequence is as follows: TGTGCCTGGAGTCCCGGGACTAGACGCTACGAGCAGTACTTC. Translated, this is CAWSPGTRRYEQYF.